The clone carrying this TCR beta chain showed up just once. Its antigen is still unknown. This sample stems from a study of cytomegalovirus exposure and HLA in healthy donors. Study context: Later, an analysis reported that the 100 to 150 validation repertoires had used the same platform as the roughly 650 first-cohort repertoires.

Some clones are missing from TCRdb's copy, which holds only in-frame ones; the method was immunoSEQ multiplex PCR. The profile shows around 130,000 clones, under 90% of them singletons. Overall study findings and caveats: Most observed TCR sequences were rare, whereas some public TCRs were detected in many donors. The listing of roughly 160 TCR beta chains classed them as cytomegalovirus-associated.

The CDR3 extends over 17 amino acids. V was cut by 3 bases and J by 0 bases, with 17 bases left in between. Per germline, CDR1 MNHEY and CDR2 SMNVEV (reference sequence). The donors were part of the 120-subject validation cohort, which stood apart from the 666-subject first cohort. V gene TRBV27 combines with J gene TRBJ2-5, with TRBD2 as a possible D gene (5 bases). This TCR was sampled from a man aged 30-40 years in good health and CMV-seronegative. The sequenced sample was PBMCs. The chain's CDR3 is CASSFRRTELDQETQYF. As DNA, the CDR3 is TGTGCCAGCAGTTTTCGTCGGACGGAACTAGACCAAGAGACCCAGTACTTC.